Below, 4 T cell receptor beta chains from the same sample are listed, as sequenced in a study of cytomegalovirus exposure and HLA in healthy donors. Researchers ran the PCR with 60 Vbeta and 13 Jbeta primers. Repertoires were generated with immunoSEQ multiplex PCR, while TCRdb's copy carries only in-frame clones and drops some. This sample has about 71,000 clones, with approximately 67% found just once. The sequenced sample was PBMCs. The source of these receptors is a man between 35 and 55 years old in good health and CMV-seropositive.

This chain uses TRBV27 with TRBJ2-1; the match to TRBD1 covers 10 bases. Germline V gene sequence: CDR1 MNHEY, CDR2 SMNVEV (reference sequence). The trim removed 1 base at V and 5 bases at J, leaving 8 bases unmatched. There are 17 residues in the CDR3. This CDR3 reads CASSLWGTGATDNEQFF. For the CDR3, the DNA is TGTGCCAGCAGTTTATGGGGGACAGGGGCCACGGACAATGAGCAGTTCTTC.

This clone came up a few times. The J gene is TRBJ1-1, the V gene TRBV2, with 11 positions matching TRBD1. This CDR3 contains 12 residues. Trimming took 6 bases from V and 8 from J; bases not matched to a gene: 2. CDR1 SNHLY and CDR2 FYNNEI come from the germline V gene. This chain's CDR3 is CASRGTGGEAFF. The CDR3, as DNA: TGTGCCAGCAGGGGGACAGGGGGGGAAGCTTTCTTT.

CDR3 sequence: CASSLALNSPLHF. The CDR3 nucleotides read TGTGCCAGCAGCTTAGCTTTAAATTCACCCCTCCACTTT. This rearrangement joins TRBV7-6 to TRBJ1-6; D is ambiguous. This CDR3 spans 13 amino acids. Trimming removed 0 bases at V and 7 bases at J, with 4 bases between. Per the germline V gene, CDR1 is SGHVS and CDR2 is FNYEAQ.

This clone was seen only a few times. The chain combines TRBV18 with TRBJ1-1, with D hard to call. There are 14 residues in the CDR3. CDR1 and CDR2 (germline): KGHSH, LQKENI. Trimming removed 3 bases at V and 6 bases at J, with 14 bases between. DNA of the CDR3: TGTGCCAGCTCACCGGGAGACACCCAACCTGAAGCTTTCTTT. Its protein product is CASSPGDTQPEAFF.